Sequencing of this TCR beta chain was carried out in a study of T cells in Graves' hyperthyroidism and ophthalmopathy. Findings of the study overall: Stable hyperthyroidism was separated from ophthalmopathy by a model based on 13 V-J features.

Diagnostic assessment was based on clinical symptoms, serum thyroxine and TRAb, thyroid ultrasound and orbital computed tomography. This sample holds PBMCs from roughly 10 ml fresh peripheral blood. Researchers amplified the TCR beta CDR3 regions from RNA transcripts. RT-PCR in the first round (using the HTBI primer set) targeted the TCR CDR3. One entry per CDR3 protein, called by TCRdb with MiXCR from the multiplex PCR reads. This table holds hundreds of thousands of distinct CDR3 sequences, roughly 40% found once. This clonotype was recorded a few times. Its specificity is unknown. Sequenced sample: blood. The sequence came from a man younger than 35 with Graves' hyperthyroidism.

The CDR3 loop is CASSLALAGSWGTQYF. In nucleotides, the CDR3 is TGTGCCAGCAGCTTGGCATTAGCGGGATCGTGGGGCACCCAGTACTTC. The V call is TRBV5-6, the J call TRBJ2-5; 8 bases match TRBD2. The CDR3 runs 16 residues. Germline V gene sequence: CDR1 SGHDT, CDR2 YYEEEE. Trimming cost V 0 bases and J 8 bases; bases outside gene matches: 12.